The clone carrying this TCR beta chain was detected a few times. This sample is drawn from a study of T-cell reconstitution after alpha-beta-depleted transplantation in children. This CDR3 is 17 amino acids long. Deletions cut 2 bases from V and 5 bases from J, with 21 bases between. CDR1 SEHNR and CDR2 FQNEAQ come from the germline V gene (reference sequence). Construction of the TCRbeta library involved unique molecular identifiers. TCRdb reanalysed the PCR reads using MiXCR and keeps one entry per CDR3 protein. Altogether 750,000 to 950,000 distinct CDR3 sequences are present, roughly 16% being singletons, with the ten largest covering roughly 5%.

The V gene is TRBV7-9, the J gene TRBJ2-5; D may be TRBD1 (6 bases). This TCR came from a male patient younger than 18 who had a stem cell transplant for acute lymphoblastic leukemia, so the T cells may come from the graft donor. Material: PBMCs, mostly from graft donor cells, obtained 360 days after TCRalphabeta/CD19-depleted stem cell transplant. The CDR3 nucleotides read TGTGCCAGCAGCTTAAGGGACATCGGCCTCGGGGTGGAGACCCAGTACTTC. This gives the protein CASSLRDIGLGVETQYF.